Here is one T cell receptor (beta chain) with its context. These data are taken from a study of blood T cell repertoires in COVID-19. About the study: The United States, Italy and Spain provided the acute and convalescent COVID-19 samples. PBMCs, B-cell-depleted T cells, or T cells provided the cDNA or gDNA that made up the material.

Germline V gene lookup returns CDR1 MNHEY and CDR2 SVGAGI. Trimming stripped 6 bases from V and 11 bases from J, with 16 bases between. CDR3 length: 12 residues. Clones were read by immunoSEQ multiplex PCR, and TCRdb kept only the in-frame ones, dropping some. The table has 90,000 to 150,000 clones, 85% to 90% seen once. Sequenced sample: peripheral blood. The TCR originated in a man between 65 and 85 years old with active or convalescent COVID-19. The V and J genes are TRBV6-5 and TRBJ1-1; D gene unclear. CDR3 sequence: CASSSLRVAAFF. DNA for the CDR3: TGTGCCAGCAGCAGCCTCCGGGTTGCGGCTTTCTTT.